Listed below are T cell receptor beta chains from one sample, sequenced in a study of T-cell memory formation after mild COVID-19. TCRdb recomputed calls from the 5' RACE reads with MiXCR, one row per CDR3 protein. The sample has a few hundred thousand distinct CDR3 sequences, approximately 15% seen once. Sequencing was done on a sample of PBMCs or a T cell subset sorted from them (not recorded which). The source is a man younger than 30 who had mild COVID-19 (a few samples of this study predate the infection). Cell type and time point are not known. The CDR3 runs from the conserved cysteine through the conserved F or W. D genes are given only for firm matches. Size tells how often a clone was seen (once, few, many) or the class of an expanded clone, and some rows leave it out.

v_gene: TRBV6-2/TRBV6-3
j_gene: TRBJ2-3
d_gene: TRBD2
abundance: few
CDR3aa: CASMRRLAGPYTDTQYF
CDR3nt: TGTGCCAGCATGAGGCGGCTAGCGGGGCCCTACACAGATACGCAGTATTTT

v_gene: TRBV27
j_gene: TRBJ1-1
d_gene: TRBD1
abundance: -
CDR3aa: CASSFNRGLGEAFF
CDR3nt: TGTGCCAGCAGTTTTAACAGGGGGCTAGGGGAAGCTTTCTTT

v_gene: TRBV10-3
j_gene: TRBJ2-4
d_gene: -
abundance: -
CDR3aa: CAISESTMPGIQYF
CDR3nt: TGTGCCATCAGTGAGTCGACAATGCCGGGCATTCAGTACTTC

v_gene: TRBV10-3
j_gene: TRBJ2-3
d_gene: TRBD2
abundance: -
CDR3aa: CATLGGLADTQYF
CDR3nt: TGTGCCACCTTGGGGGGGTTAGCGGATACGCAGTATTTT

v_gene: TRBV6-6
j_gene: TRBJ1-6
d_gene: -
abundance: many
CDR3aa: CASSLTGRNSPLHF
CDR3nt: TGTGCCAGCAGTCTAACAGGGAGGAATTCACCCCTCCACTTT

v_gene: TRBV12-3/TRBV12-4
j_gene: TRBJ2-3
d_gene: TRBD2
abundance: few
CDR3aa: CASSGGTSGTDTQYF
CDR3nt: TGTGCCAGCAGTGGGGGGACTAGCGGAACAGATACGCAGTATTTT

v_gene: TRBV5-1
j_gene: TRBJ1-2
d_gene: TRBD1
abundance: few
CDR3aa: CASSLVPGTGGLFGYGYTF
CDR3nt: TGCGCCAGCAGCTTGGTCCCCGGGACAGGGGGCCTCTTCGGCTATGGCTACACCTTC

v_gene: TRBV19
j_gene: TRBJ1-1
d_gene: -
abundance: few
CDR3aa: CASSMGEGTEAFF
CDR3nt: TGTGCCAGTAGTATGGGGGAGGGCACTGAAGCTTTCTTT

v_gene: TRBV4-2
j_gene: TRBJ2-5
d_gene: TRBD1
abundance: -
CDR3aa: CASSQGTTQGEETQYF
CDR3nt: TGTGCCAGCAGCCAAGGTACAACACAGGGGGAAGAGACCCAGTACTTC

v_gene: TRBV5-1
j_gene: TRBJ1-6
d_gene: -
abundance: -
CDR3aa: CASSLAGLRYNSPLHF
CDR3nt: TGCGCCAGCAGCTTAGCGGGGCTAAGGTATAATTCACCCCTCCACTTT